These 10 T cell receptor beta chains came from one sample sequenced in a study of CD4 and CD8 cells across lung adenocarcinoma regions. TCRdb processed the PCR reads anew with MiXCR; each CDR3 protein has one entry. The sample lists 9,500 to 15,000 distinct CDR3 sequences; roughly 48% were seen once. Input material: CD8+ T cells from the margin of a lung tumor. These receptors were obtained from a female donor with lung adenocarcinoma. The CD4 and CD8 labels of this study may be unreliable.

This clonotype occurred many times. V usage is TRBV10-2 and J usage is TRBJ2-1; 11 bases agree with TRBD2. Germline CDR1 WSHSY, CDR2 SAAADI. The trim removed 8 bases at V and 0 bases at J, leaving 15 bases unmatched. This CDR3 region has 19 residues. The CDR3: CASVRLAGGKKGSYNEQFF. The CDR3 coding sequence is TGCGCCAGCGTCAGGCTAGCGGGGGGTAAAAAAGGCTCCTACAATGAGCAGTTCTTC.

This clonotype was detected a few times. The chain has TRBV6-2 or TRBV6-3 and TRBJ1-5; D gene uncertain. Trimming took 6 bases from V and 7 from J, leaving 13 bases between them. Germline V gene lookup returns CDR1 MNHEY and CDR2 SVGEGT. The CDR3 is 13 amino acids. CDR3 DNA: TGTGCCAGCAGCCTCGAGGGAGAACAGCCCCAGCATTTT. It is translated as CASSLEGEQPQHF.

By share, this clonotype counts as medium-sized. The chain links TRBV6-5 to TRBJ1-2; no clear D gene. V lost 0 bases and J 2 bases, leaving 13 bases between the germline ends. There are 16 residues in the CDR3. CDR1 MNHEY and CDR2 SVGAGI come from the germline V gene. CDR3 sequence (DNA): TGTGCCAGCAGTTACTCGAGTCAGATGAACAACTATGGCTACACCTTC. It codes for CASSYSSQMNNYGYTF.

The chain carries TRBV5-1 and TRBJ1-2; 8 nucleotides align to TRBD1. V gave up 4 bases and J gave up 4 bases; unmatched junction bases: 9. Germline values: CDR1 SGHRS, CDR2 YFSETQ. The CDR3 length is 15 residues. The CDR3 reads CASSLQGDRGYGYTF. Here the CDR3 DNA reads TGCGCCAGCAGCCTCCAGGGAGACAGGGGCTATGGCTACACCTTC.

In its sample, this clonotype was seen a few times. A much bigger clone sits one base away, suggesting this may be a read error. The gene calls are TRBV6-1 and TRBJ2-5; TRBD1 matches 7 bases. The J call may be in error: the DNA end matches TRBJ2-1 better. Per the germline V gene, CDR1 is MNHNS and CDR2 is SASEGT. This CDR3 contains 16 residues. CDR3 region: CASSEAQTGSQETQFF. The CDR3, as DNA: TGTGCCAGCAGTGAAGCCCAGACAGGGAGCCAAGAGACCCAGTTCTTC.

This clonotype was found a few times. The rearrangement uses TRBV10-3 and TRBJ2-7; D is uncertain. Trimming pared 8 bases from V and 2 bases from J, leaving 10 bases between. Germline-derived CDR1 and CDR2 are ENHRY and SYGVKD. This CDR3 region has 12 residues. CDR3 sequence reads: CAISTETYEQYF. For the CDR3, the DNA is TGTGCCATCTCGACCGAAACCTACGAGCAGTACTTC.

This clonotype was counted once. Germline and junction disagree at one end, which may indicate a read error. The chain carries TRBV6-1 and TRBJ2-5, with D perhaps being TRBD1 or TRBD2 (6 bases each). Germline-derived CDR1 and CDR2 are MNHNS and SASEGT. The CDR3 loop spans 14 amino acids. The CDR3 reads CASSGGGGQETQYF. The DNA for the CDR3 is TGTGCGAGCAGCGGAGGAGGGGGGCAAGAGACTCAGTACTTC.

This clonotype was seen a handful of times. The chain links TRBV30 to TRBJ2-5; 9 bases line up with TRBD2. Near its end, the DNA agrees better with TRBJ2-7, so the J call may be wrong. The CDR3 length is 16 residues. Looked up from germline, CDR1 is GTSNPN and CDR2 is SVGIG (reference sequence). The CDR3 DNA follows: TGTGCCTCCACCTGGGGCGGGGGGGCCATCGGCTACGAGCAGTACTTC. It translates to CASTWGGGAIGYEQYF.

The chain recombines TRBV20-1 with TRBJ2-4; D is uncertain. The V end was cut by 5 bases, the J end by 8 bases, with 22 bases between. The V gene's germline CDR1 is DFQATT and CDR2 SNEGSKA (reference sequence). The CDR3 spans 15 residues. The chain's CDR3 is CSALDSTEASDIQYF. CDR3 in DNA: TGCAGTGCTCTAGATTCCACAGAGGCCTCAGACATTCAGTACTTC.

This clonotype was counted only a few times. This chain links TRBV6-1 with TRBJ1-1, with a weak D call TRBD1 (5 bases). The CDR3 is 14 residues long. The ends were cut back, 6 bases at V and 6 bases at J, with 17 bases in the middle. The germline gives CDR1 MNHNS, CDR2 SASEGT. The DNA for the CDR3 is TGTGCCAGCAGAGTCCGGGACCGGGACCCTGAAGCTTTCTTT. Its protein is CASRVRDRDPEAFF.